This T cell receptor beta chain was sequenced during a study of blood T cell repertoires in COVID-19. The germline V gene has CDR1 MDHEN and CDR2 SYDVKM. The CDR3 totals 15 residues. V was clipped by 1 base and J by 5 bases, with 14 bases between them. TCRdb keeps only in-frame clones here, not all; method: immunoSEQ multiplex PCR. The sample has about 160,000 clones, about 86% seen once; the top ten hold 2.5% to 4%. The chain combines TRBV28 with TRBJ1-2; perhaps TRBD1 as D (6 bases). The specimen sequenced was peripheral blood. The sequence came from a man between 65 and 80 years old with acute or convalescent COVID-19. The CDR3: CASSLSGGPRYGYTF. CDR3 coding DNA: TGTGCCAGCAGTTTATCGGGGGGGCCGCGATATGGCTACACCTTC.